The present entry profiles one T cell receptor beta chain with its context. This sample is part of a study of PD-L1 blockade in urothelial cancer. Overall study context: About 85% of the 29 patients were men with bladder-origin urothelial cancer.

V shed 4 bases, J shed 6 bases, and the junction held 16 bases outside the gene matches. The CDR3 loop spans 17 amino acids. CDR1 is SGHTA, CDR2 FQGNSA, per germline. The assay was immunoSEQ multiplex PCR, and TCRdb's table has in-frame clones only and misses some. The sample records 35,000 to 40,000 clones, around nine tenths being singletons. Noted time point: peripheral blood 6 weeks after treatment start. This clonotype was obtained from a man between 60 and 70 years old with urothelial cancer. The chain combines TRBV7-2 with TRBJ2-7, with TRBD1 identical over 9 bases. The sequencing used PBMCs, collected around atezolizumab (anti-PD-L1) treatment. The CDR3 loop reads CASSSTGQGSRGSEQYF. Here the CDR3 DNA reads TGTGCCAGCAGCTCAACGGGACAGGGATCCCGGGGCAGCGAGCAGTACTTC.